Listed below are T cell receptor beta chains from one sample, sequenced in a study of blood T cell repertoires in COVID-19. Sequencing used immunoSEQ multiplex PCR; TCRdb keeps in-frame clones, though not all of them. The sample shows approximately 170,000 clones, over 65% of them seen only once. The sample consisted of peripheral blood. Receptors originate from a woman of 80 years or more with acute or convalescent COVID-19. Each CDR3 is given with its conserved first and last residue. The order of the fields is D gene, clone size, J gene, V gene, CDR3 protein, CDR3 DNA. D genes are given only for firm matches. Clone size is shown for a subset of rows, as once, few, many or a class of expanded clone.

D: TRBD1
size: .
J: TRBJ2-3
V: TRBV6-6
CDR3: CASSYRRTGSILLYF
DNA: TGTGCCAGCAGTTACCGGCGGACAGGCTCAATATTGCTGTATTTT

D: TRBD1
size: .
J: TRBJ1-2
V: TRBV4-3
CDR3: CASSPGTGGPGYTF
DNA: TGCGCCAGCAGCCCAGGGACAGGGGGTCCTGGCTACACCTTC

D: .
size: .
J: TRBJ2-5
V: TRBV27
CDR3: CASSFLRGETQYF
DNA: TGTGCCAGCAGTTTCCTCCGGGGGGAGACCCAGTACTTC

D: .
size: .
J: TRBJ2-1
V: TRBV10-1
CDR3: CASRDKINGGEQFF
DNA: TGCGCCAGCAGAGACAAGATAAACGGTGGTGAGCAGTTCTTC

D: .
size: .
J: TRBJ1-1
V: TRBV4-1
CDR3: CASSLPRGNTEAFF
DNA: TGCGCCAGCAGCCTTCCTAGGGGTAACACTGAAGCTTTCTTT

D: .
size: .
J: TRBJ1-2
V: TRBV6-5
CDR3: CASSPQGGDRGYTF
DNA: TGTGCCAGCAGTCCCCAAGGAGGGGATCGTGGCTACACCTTC

D: .
size: .
J: TRBJ2-7
V: TRBV18
CDR3: CASSPLGQSAYEQYF
DNA: TGTGCCAGCTCACCCCTCGGACAGTCGGCCTACGAGCAGTACTTC

D: .
size: once
J: TRBJ2-1
V: TRBV11-2
CDR3: CASSPRTGHRGNEQFF
DNA: TGTGCCAGCAGCCCGCGAACGGGTCATCGGGGCAATGAGCAGTTCTTC

D: TRBD2
size: .
J: TRBJ2-5
V: TRBV29-1
CDR3: CSARSAGGRETQYF
DNA: TGCAGCGCCCGGTCCGCGGGAGGTAGGGAGACCCAGTACTTC

D: .
size: .
J: TRBJ1-1
V: TRBV5-1
CDR3: CASSWQGGGTEAFF
DNA: TGCGCCAGCAGCTGGCAGGGAGGAGGAACTGAAGCTTTCTTT

D: TRBD2
size: few
J: TRBJ2-7
V: TRBV5-1
CDR3: CASTSAGGAYEQYF
DNA: TGCGCCAGCACCTCAGCGGGAGGCGCCTACGAGCAGTACTTC

D: .
size: .
J: TRBJ2-2
V: TRBV7-9
CDR3: CASSLDVVRELFF
DNA: TGTGCCAGCAGCTTAGACGTAGTCCGGGAGCTGTTTTTT

D: TRBD2
size: .
J: TRBJ2-5
V: TRBV24-1
CDR3: CATSRASGTQYF
DNA: TGTGCCACCAGTAGGGCTAGCGGGACCCAGTACTTC

D: .
size: .
J: TRBJ1-1
V: TRBV5-1
CDR3: CASSWRGSGDTEAFF
DNA: TGCGCCAGCAGCTGGAGGGGTTCGGGCGACACTGAAGCTTTCTTT

D: TRBD2
size: .
J: TRBJ2-1
V: TRBV5-1
CDR3: CASSLGTSGFREQFF
DNA: TGCGCCAGCAGCTTAGGTACTAGCGGGTTCAGGGAGCAGTTCTTC

D: .
size: .
J: TRBJ1-4
V: TRBV6-5
CDR3: CASSYSREGGNEKLFF
DNA: TGTGCCAGCAGTTACTCACGAGAGGGAGGAAATGAAAAACTGTTTTTT

D: TRBD1
size: .
J: TRBJ2-7
V: TRBV29-1
CDR3: CSVDYQGQGLYEQYF
DNA: TGCAGCGTTGATTACCAGGGACAGGGATTGTACGAGCAGTACTTC

D: TRBD1
size: .
J: TRBJ2-5
V: TRBV5-4
CDR3: CASSLTGQGAETQYF
DNA: TGTGCCAGCAGCTTGACGGGACAGGGGGCAGAGACCCAGTACTTC

D: TRBD2
size: many
J: TRBJ2-7
V: TRBV7-9
CDR3: CASSLAIQGGDEQYF
DNA: TGTGCCAGCAGCTTAGCTATCCAGGGAGGGGACGAGCAGTACTTC

D: TRBD2
size: few
J: TRBJ2-7
V: TRBV6-6
CDR3: CASSRLAGDVSIYEQYF
DNA: TGTGCCAGCAGCCGACTAGCGGGAGATGTTAGTATCTACGAGCAGTACTTC

D: TRBD1
size: .
J: TRBJ1-5
V: TRBV19
CDR3: CASSHPGQGLRQPQHF
DNA: TGTGCCAGTAGTCATCCGGGACAGGGGCTAAGGCAGCCCCAGCATTTT

D: .
size: .
J: TRBJ1-2
V: TRBV27
CDR3: CASSPASDKTYGYTF
DNA: TGTGCCAGCAGCCCTGCTTCCGACAAGACGTATGGCTACACCTTC

D: .
size: .
J: TRBJ2-2
V: TRBV6-6
CDR3: CASSEGSPNTGELFF
DNA: TGTGCCAGCAGTGAGGGAAGTCCGAACACCGGGGAGCTGTTTTTT

D: .
size: .
J: TRBJ1-2
V: TRBV6-5
CDR3: CAAKAANYGYTF
DNA: TGTGCGGCCAAGGCGGCTAACTATGGCTACACCTTC

D: TRBD2
size: once
J: TRBJ2-1
V: TRBV7-9
CDR3: CASSNLLGTSGKDEQFF
DNA: TGTGCCAGCAGCAATCTCCTCGGGACTAGCGGGAAGGATGAGCAGTTCTTC

D: TRBD1
size: .
J: TRBJ2-1
V: TRBV28
CDR3: CASSDMQGAYNEQFF
DNA: TGTGCCAGCAGTGACATGCAGGGGGCCTACAATGAGCAGTTCTTC